Presented here are 18 T cell receptor beta chains from one specimen sequenced in a study of blood T cells in healthy people across ages. Primers used in a second PCR of roughly 7 to 12 cycles were a sample-barcoded 5' primer and a J-beta primer mix. MiXCR, applied by TCRdb to the 5' RACE reads, yields one record per CDR3 protein. Of roughly 800,000 distinct CDR3 sequences in the sample, 58% are singletons; the top ten hold 22%. The sample taken for sequencing was blood. All receptors come from a man younger than 45 in good health.

This clonotype was counted a few times. The chain uses TRBV5-1 and TRBJ2-3, with TRBD2 matching over 9 bases. The V segment lost 4 bases and the J segment 6 bases; nucleotides outside the gene matches: 6. From germline, CDR1 is SGHRS and CDR2 YFSETQ. The CDR3 covers 14 residues. CDR3 region: CASSDVAGADTQYF. The CDR3 bases are TGCGCCAGCAGCGACGTAGCGGGAGCTGATACGCAGTATTTT. The whole variable domain, remainder taken from reference TRBV5-1 and TRBJ2-3, is KAGVTQTPRYLIKTRGQQVTLSCSPISGHRSVSWYQQTPGQGLQFLFEYFSETQRNKGNFPGRFSGRQFSNSRSEMNVSTLELGDSALYLCASSDVAGADTQYFGPGTRLTVL.

J is TRBJ2-5 and V is TRBV27, with 13 bases identical to TRBD2. V gave up 4 bases and J gave up 2 bases; unmatched junction bases: 10. Germline CDR1 is MNHEY and CDR2 is SMNVEV (reference sequence). The CDR3 contains 18 residues. The CDR3, as DNA: TGTGCCAGCAGTTCCACTAGCGGGAGGGCCCTCTTTCAAGAGACCCAGTACTTC. As protein: CASSSTSGRALFQETQYF.

The CDR3 sequence: CSAATSGTVETQYF. CDR3 coding DNA: TGCAGTGCGGCTACTAGCGGGACGGTGGAGACCCAGTACTTC. The rearrangement joins TRBV20-1 to TRBJ2-5, with 10 bases fitting TRBD2. The germline CDR1 and CDR2 sequences are DFQATT and SNEGSKA (reference sequence). After removal of 6 bases from V and 5 bases from J, the junction contained 9 bases not matched to a gene. CDR3 length: 14 residues.

The V gene is TRBV5-1, the J gene TRBJ1-2, with D unresolved. V dropped 0 bases and J dropped 0 bases, with 9 bases sitting between them. The CDR3 has 15 amino acids. Germline CDR1 reads SGHRS; CDR2 reads YFSETQ. CDR3 DNA sequence: TGCGCCAGCAGCTTGGATGAAGCAGCTAACTATGGCTACACCTTC. Residues: CASSLDEAANYGYTF.

V and J are TRBV20-1 and TRBJ2-5, with 13 bases matching TRBD2. Germline V gene data show CDR1 as DFQATT and CDR2 as SNEGSKA (reference sequence). V trimming: 2 bases; J trimming: 11 bases; junction bases outside the gene matches: 2. This CDR3 region has 12 residues. The CDR3 DNA reads as TGCAGTGCTAGAACTAGCGGGAGGGTGCAGTACTTC. This translates into CSARTSGRVQYF.

The chain couples TRBV30 to TRBJ1-2, with D possibly matching TRBD1 (5 bases). This CDR3 spans 12 amino acids. Trimming shortened V by 4 bases and J by 8 bases, and 14 bases separated the two germline ends. The germline CDR1 and CDR2 sequences are GTSNPN and SVGIG (reference sequence). The CDR3 loop reads CAWIQGWDGYTF. Written as DNA, the CDR3 is TGTGCCTGGATCCAGGGTTGGGACGGCTACACCTTC.

Remarks on this clonotype: Mismatch with germline at one junction end may stem from a read error. The chain employs TRBV28 and TRBJ2-3; maybe TRBD1 (5 bases). The germline V gene encodes CDR1 MDHEN and CDR2 SYDVKM. This CDR3 is 13 amino acids long. The CDR3 spells CASSADQTDAQYF. The CDR3, as DNA: TGTGCCAGCAGTGCCGACCAGACAGATGCGCAGTATTTT.

The V and J genes are TRBV28 and TRBJ1-4; 9 positions match TRBD1. The trim removed 2 bases at V and 4 bases at J, leaving 8 bases unmatched. Looked up from germline, CDR1 is MDHEN and CDR2 is SYDVKM. The CDR3 totals 17 residues. CDR3 loop: CASSLLPGTGLNEKLFF. The CDR3 bases are TGTGCCAGCAGTTTACTGCCAGGGACAGGGCTTAATGAAAAACTGTTTTTT.

This rearrangement joins TRBV28 to TRBJ1-2, with TRBD1 matching over 7 bases. Germline-derived CDR1 and CDR2 are MDHEN and SYDVKM. CDR3 size: 12 residues. The ends lost 8 bases at V and 5 bases at J; junction bases unmatched: 5. The CDR3 DNA follows: TGTGCCAGCCGGGACAGCGGGTATGGCTACACCTTC. Protein product: CASRDSGYGYTF.

The chain links TRBV15 to TRBJ2-7; possible D gene TRBD2, 6 bases. CDR3 length equals 16 residues. Germline CDR1 LNHNV, CDR2 YYDKDF (reference sequence). With 0 bases removed from V and 4 bases from J, the gap between germline ends came to 16 bases. CDR3 nucleotide sequence: TGTGCCACCAGCAGAGATCAGGAGGGTGTGGGGTACGAGCAGTACTTC. This gives the protein CATSRDQEGVGYEQYF.

J is TRBJ2-5 and V is TRBV20-1; D is undetermined. V lost 1 base and J 1 base, leaving 13 bases between the germline ends. Germline CDR1 DFQATT, CDR2 SNEGSKA (reference sequence). The CDR3 totals 15 residues. In DNA form, the CDR3 reads TGCAGTGCTAGAGTGCTTCGCTCAGCCCAAGAGACCCAGTACTTC. This gives the protein CSARVLRSAQETQYF.

The rearrangement links TRBV12-3 or TRBV12-4 to TRBJ2-2; D is possibly TRBD1 (5 bases). The CDR3 is 14 amino acids. The V end was cut by 10 bases, the J end by 1 base, with 13 bases between. Written as DNA, the CDR3 is TGTGCCAACGTCGCGACAGAGAACACCGGGGAGCTGTTTTTT. This translates into CANVATENTGELFF.

This clonotype was observed a handful of times. The CDR3 DNA follows: TGCAGTGCTAGACAACCGGGACAGGGGGAAGCGACCCAGTACTTC. Translation gives CSARQPGQGEATQYF. V is TRBV20-1 and J is TRBJ2-7; 11 bases match TRBD1. The J call is in doubt because the DNA end fits TRBJ2-5 better. Germline CDR1 DFQATT, CDR2 SNEGSKA (reference sequence). The CDR3 contains 15 residues.

V and J are TRBV6-5 and TRBJ2-3; D is uncertain. CDR3 size: 14 residues. Deletions cut 2 bases from V and 4 bases from J, with 10 bases between. Germline CDR1 is MNHEY and CDR2 is SVGAGI. Here the CDR3 reads CASSYKGQSDTQYF. The CDR3 DNA follows: TGTGCCAGCAGTTACAAGGGTCAATCAGATACGCAGTATTTT.

The chain couples TRBV7-2 to TRBJ2-7; TRBD2 aligns across 7 bases. The CDR3 loop spans 14 amino acids. V shed 5 bases and J 4 bases; nucleotides not matched to a gene: 8. The germline CDR1 and CDR2 sequences are SGHTA and FQGNSA. The CDR3 DNA follows: TGTGCCAGCAGCGACCTGGGACTACTATACGAGCAGTACTTC. Amino acid sequence: CASSDLGLLYEQYF.

This chain links TRBV4-2 with TRBJ2-1; 8 bases are shared with TRBD2. CDR1 and CDR2 from the germline V gene are LGHNA and YNFKEQ. Unmatched junction bases numbered 11, after V lost 0 bases and J lost 10 bases. The CDR3 length is 16 residues. This CDR3 reads CASSQDQLAGGGEQFF. CDR3 sequence (DNA): TGTGCCAGCAGCCAAGATCAATTGGCGGGAGGAGGGGAGCAGTTCTTC.

A few counts support this clonotype. This CDR3 reads CASSLARQRGVQETQYF. CDR3 in DNA: TGCGCCAGCAGCTTGGCCCGCCAGCGGGGGGTCCAAGAGACCCAGTACTTC. The V gene is TRBV5-1, the J gene TRBJ2-5, with 9 bases identical to TRBD2. After removal of 0 bases from V and 1 base from J, the junction contained 7 bases not matched to a gene. There are 17 residues in the CDR3. Germline-derived CDR1 and CDR2 are SGHRS and YFSETQ.

The chain employs TRBV6-5 and TRBJ2-1; 11 positions agree with TRBD2. The junction had 4 bases not matched to a gene; V was cut back by 2 bases and J by 4 bases. Germline-derived CDR1 and CDR2 are MNHEY and SVGAGI. This CDR3 region has 16 residues. Here the CDR3 DNA reads TGTGCCAGCAGTTACAGTAGCGGGAGGGTGTACAATGAGCAGTTCTTC. Protein: CASSYSSGRVYNEQFF.